A single T cell receptor beta chain is shown here with its context. Its antigen is unidentified. Every donor was a Caucasian adult from Nashville, Tennessee. Partitioning of CD4+ cells yielded a CD45RA+ naive subset and a CD45RA-negative memory subset. The CDR3 sequence is 13 residues long. Germline V gene sequence: CDR1 MRHNA, CDR2 SNTAGT. Trimming stripped 5 bases from V and 6 bases from J, with 14 bases between. TCRdb's table, derived via immunoSEQ multiplex PCR, lists solely in-frame clones and lacks some. The sample shows approximately 2.5 million clones, over 85% of them seen only once. This sample is drawn from a study of shared clonotypes between healthy human individuals. The study's findings and limits: Shared clonotypes: about 4.6% naive CD4, about 3.5% naive CD8, less than 2.5% memory CD4, approximately 0.41% memory CD8.

The chain carries TRBV6-4 and TRBJ2-7; D may correspond to TRBD1 or TRBD2 (5 bases each). The source is a young man in good health. Sequences were obtained from naive CD4+ T cells sorted from blood. Subset meaning: CD45RA+ positively selected. The CDR3 nucleotides are TGTGCCAGCAGTCGGGACCAGATGGGCGAGCAGTACTTC. Amino acid sequence: CASSRDQMGEQYF.